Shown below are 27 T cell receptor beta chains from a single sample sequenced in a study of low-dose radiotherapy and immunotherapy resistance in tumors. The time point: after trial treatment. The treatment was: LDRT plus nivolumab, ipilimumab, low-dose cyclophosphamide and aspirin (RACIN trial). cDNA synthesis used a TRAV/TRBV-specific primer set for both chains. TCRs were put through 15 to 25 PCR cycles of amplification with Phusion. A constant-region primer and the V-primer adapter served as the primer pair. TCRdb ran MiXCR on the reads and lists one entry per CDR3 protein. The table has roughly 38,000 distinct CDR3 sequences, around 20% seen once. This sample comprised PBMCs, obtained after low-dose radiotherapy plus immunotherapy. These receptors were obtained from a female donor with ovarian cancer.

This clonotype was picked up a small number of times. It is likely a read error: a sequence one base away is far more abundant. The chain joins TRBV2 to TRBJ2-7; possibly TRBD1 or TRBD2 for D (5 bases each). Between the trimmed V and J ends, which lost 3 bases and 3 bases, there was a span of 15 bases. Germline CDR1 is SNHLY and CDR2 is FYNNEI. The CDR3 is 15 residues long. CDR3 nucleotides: TGTGCCAGCAGTGATTCGGGACGGGCGGGCTACGAGCAGTACTTC. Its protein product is CASSDSGRAGYEQYF.

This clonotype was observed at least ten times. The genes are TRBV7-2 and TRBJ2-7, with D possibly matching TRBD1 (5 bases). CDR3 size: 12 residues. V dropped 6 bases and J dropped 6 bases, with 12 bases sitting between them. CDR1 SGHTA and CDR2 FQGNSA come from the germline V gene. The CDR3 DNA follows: TGTGCCAGCAGTTATTTCACAGGCGAGCAGTACTTC. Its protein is CASSYFTGEQYF. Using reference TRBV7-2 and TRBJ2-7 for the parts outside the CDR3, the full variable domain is GAGVSQSPSNKVTEKGKDVELRCDPISGHTALYWYRQSLGQGLEFLIYFQGNSAPDKSGLPSDRFSAERTGGSVSTLTIQRTQQEDSAVYLCASSYFTGEQYFGPGTRLTVT.

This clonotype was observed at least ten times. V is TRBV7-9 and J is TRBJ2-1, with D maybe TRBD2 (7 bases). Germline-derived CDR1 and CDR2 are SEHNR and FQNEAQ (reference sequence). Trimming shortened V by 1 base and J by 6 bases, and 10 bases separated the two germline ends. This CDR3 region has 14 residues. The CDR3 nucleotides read TGTGCCAGCAGCTTAGACGGGGGGCCCAATGAGCAGTTCTTC. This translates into CASSLDGGPNEQFF.

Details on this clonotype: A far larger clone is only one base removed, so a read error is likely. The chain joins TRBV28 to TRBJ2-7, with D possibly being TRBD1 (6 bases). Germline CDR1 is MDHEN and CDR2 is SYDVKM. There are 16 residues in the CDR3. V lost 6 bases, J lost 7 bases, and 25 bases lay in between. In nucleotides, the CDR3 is TGTGCCAGCAGGGCACAGGGTCGGGGCTCCTACAATGAGCAGTACTTC. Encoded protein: CASRAQGRGSYNEQYF.

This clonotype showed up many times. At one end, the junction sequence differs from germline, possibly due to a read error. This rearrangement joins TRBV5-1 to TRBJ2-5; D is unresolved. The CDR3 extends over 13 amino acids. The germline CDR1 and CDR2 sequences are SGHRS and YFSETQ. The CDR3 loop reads CASSLYSQETQYF. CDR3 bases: TGTGCCAGCAGCTTATACAGTCAAGAGACCCAGTACTTC.

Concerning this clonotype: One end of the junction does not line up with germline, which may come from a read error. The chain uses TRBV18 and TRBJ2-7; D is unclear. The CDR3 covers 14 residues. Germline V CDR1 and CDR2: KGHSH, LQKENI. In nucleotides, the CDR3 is TGTGTCAGCTCACCTGACACGGCGGCCTACGAGCTGTACTTC. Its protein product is CVSSPDTAAYELYF.

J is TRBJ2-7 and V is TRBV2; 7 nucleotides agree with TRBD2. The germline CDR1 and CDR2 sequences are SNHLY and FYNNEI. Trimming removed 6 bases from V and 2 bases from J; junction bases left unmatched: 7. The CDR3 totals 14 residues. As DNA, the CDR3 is TGTGCCAGCAGCCGCCTAGCGGCCACCTACGAGCAGTACTTC. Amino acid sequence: CASSRLAATYEQYF.

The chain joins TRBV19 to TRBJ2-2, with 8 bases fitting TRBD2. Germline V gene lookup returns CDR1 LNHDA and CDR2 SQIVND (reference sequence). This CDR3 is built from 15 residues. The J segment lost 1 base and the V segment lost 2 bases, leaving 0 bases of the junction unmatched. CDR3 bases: TGTGCCAGTAGTATAAGCGGGAGGAACACCGGGGAGCTGTTTTTT. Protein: CASSISGRNTGELFF.

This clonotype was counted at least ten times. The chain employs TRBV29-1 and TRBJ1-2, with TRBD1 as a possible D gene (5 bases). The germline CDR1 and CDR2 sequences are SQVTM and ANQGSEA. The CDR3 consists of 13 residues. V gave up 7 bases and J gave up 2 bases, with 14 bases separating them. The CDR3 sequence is CSAGDVQNYGYTF. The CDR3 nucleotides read TGCAGCGCCGGGGACGTCCAAAACTATGGCTACACCTTC.

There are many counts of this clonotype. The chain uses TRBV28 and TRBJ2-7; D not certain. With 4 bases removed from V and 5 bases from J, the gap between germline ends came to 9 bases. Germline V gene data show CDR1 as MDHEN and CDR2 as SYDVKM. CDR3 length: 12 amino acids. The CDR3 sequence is CASSWSGDEQYF. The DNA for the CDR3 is TGTGCCAGCAGTTGGTCCGGCGACGAGCAGTACTTC.

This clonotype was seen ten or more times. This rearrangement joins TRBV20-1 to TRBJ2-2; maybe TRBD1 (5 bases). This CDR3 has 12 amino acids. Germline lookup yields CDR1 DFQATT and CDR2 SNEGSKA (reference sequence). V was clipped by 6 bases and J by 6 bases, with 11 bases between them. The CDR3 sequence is CSARRQPGELFF. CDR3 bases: TGCAGTGCCCGAAGACAGCCCGGGGAGCTGTTTTTT.

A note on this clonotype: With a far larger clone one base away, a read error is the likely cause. CDR3 residues: CASRQGTGNEQFF. CDR3 in DNA: TGTGCCAGCAGGCAAGGGACAGGGAACGAGCAGTTCTTC. The gene calls are TRBV12-3 or TRBV12-4 and TRBJ2-1, with TRBD1 matching over 9 bases. V gave up 6 bases and J gave up 10 bases; unmatched junction bases: 7. The CDR3 length is 13 residues.

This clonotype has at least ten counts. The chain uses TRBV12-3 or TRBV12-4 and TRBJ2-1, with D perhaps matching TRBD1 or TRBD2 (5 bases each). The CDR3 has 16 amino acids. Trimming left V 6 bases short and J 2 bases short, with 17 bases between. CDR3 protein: CASSSSRGDTYNEQFF. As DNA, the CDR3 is TGTGCCAGCAGCTCTTCGAGGGGAGATACCTACAATGAGCAGTTCTTC.

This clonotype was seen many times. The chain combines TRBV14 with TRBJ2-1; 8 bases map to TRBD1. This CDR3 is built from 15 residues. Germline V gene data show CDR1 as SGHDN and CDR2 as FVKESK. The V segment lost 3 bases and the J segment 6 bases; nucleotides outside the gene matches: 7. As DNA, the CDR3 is TGTGCCAGCAGCCAGGTGGGACAGGCAGTCAATGAGCAGTTCTTC. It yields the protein CASSQVGQAVNEQFF. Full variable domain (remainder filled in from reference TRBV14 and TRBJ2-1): EAGVTQFPSHSVIEKGQTVTLRCDPISGHDNLYWYRRVMGKEIKFLLHFVKESKQDESGMPNNRFLAERTGGTYSTLKVQPAELEDSGVYFCASSQVGQAVNEQFFGPGTRLTVL.

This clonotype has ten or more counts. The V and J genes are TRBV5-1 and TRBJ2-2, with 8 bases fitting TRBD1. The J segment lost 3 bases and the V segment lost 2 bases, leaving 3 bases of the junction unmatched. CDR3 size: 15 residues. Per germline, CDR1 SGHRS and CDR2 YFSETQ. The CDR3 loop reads CASSLETGDTGELFF. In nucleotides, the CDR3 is TGCGCCAGCAGCTTAGAGACAGGGGACACCGGGGAGCTGTTTTTT.

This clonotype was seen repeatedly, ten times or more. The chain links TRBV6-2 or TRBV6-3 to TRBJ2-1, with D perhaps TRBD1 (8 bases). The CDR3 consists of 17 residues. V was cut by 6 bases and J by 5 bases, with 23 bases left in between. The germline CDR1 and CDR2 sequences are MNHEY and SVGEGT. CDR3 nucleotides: TGTGCCAGCAGCGCTGGCAAAACAGGGGGAGGGGACAATGAGCAGTTCTTC. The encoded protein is CASSAGKTGGGDNEQFF.

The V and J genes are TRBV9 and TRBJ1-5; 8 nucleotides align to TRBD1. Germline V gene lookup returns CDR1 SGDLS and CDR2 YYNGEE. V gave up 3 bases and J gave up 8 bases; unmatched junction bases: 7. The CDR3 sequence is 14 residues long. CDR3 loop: CASSGTGGREPQHF. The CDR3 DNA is TGTGCCAGCAGCGGAACAGGGGGTCGGGAGCCCCAGCATTTT.

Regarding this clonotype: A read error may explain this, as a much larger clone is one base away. The CDR3 loop reads CASSRAAAPRSGTSGYTDTQYF. The CDR3 bases are TGTGCCAGCAGCAGAGCGGCAGCTCCTCGATCCGGGACTAGCGGGTACACAGATACGCAGTATTTT. V is TRBV21-1 and J is TRBJ2-3; the table's D gene call, TRBD2, was not cross checked with the DNA. TRBV21-1 is assigned pseudogene status. The CDR3 extends over 22 amino acids.

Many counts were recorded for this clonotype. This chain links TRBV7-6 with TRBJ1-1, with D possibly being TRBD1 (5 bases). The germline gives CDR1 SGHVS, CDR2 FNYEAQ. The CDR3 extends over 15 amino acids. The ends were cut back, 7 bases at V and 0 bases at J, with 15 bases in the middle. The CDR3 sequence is CASTSGTEMNTEAFF. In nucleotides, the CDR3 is TGTGCCAGCACATCCGGGACGGAAATGAACACTGAAGCTTTCTTT.

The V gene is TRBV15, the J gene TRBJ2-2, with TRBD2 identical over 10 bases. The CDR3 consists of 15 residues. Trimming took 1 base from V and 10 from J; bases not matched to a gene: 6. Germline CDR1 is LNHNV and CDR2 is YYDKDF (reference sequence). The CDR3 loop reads CATSRALAGVEELFF. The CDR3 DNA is TGTGCCACCAGCAGAGCTCTAGCGGGAGTTGAGGAGCTGTTTTTT.

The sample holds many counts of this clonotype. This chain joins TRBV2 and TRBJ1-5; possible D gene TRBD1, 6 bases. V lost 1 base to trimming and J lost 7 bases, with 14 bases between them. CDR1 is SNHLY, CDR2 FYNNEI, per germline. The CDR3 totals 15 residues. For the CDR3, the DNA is TGTGCCAGCAGTGAAGAGGCAGGGGTTTACCAGCCCCAGCATTTT. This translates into CASSEEAGVYQPQHF.

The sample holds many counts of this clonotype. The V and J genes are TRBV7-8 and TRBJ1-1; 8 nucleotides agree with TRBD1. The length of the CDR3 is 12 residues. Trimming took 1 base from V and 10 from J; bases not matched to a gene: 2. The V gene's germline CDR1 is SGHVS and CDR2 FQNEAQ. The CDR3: CASSLGDRGAFF. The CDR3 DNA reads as TGTGCCAGCAGCTTAGGAGACAGGGGAGCTTTCTTT. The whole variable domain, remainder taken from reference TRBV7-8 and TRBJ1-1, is GAGVSQSPRYKVAKRGQDVALRCDPISGHVSLFWYQQALGQGPEFLTYFQNEAQLDKSGLPSDRFFAERPEGSVSTLKIQRTQQEDSAVYLCASSLGDRGAFFGQGTRLTVV.

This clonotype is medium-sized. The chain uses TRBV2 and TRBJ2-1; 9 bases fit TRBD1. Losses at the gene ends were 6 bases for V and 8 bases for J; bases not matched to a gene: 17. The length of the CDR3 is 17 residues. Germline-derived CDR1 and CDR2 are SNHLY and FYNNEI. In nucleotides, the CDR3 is TGTGCCAGCAGGGCTTGGGAGGAGGGACAGGGTTTCTATGAGCAGTTCTTC. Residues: CASRAWEEGQGFYEQFF.

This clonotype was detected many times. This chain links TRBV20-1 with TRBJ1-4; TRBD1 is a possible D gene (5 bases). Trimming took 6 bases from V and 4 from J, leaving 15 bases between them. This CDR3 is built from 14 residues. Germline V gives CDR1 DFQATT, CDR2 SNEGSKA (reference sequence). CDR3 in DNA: TGCAGTGCGGGGGACCCGGGCTTTAATGAAAAACTGTTTTTT. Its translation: CSAGDPGFNEKLFF.

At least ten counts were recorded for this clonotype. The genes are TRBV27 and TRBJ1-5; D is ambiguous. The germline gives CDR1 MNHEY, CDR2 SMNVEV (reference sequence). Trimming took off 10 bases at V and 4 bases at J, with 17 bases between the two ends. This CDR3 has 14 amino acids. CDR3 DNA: TGTGCCACCCTTAGGCAGGACCCTAATCAGCCCCAGCATTTT. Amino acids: CATLRQDPNQPQHF.

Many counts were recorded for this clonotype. CDR3 coding DNA: TGCAGTGCTGCGAAACACAGAAGCTCCTACAATGAGCAGTTCTTC. Its protein product is CSAAKHRSSYNEQFF. The chain joins TRBV20-1 to TRBJ2-1; D not resolved. Looked up from germline, CDR1 is DFQATT and CDR2 is SNEGSKA (reference sequence). The V and J ends lost 5 bases and 0 bases respectively, with 14 bases between them. The CDR3 extends over 15 amino acids.

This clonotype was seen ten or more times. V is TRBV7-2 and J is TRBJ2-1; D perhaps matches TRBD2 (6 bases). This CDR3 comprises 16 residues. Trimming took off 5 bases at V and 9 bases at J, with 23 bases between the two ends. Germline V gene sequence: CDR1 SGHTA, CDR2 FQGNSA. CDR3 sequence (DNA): TGTGCCAGCAGCGGTCGGACTATGCCCGAAAGAGGTGAGCAGTTCTTC. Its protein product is CASSGRTMPERGEQFF.